This T cell receptor (beta chain) was retrieved from a study of T cells after yellow fever vaccination. Each CDR3 protein is one row after TCRdb ran MiXCR on the 5' RACE reads. The sample contains approximately 300,000 distinct CDR3 sequences, over 8.5% of which appear only once. This clonotype was recorded many times. Its antigen is currently unknown. Unmatched junction bases numbered 8, after V lost 6 bases and J lost 0 bases. CDR1 is MNHEY, CDR2 SVGAGI, per germline. The CDR3 loop spans 15 amino acids. Points from the study as a whole: A minor fraction of clonotypes spanned both CD4 and CD8 compartments. Contamination by abundant bulk-population clonotypes could be present in FACS-sorted repertoires.

The TCR sequence derives from a man aged 18-30 years who received the YFV17D yellow fever vaccine. This chain connects TRBV6-5 to TRBJ2-7; 7 positions match TRBD2. The sample consisted of CD4+ T cells sorted from PBMCs, taken 45 days after the yellow fever booster vaccination. In nucleotides, the CDR3 is TGTGCCAGCAGGTCCCCCGGGGGGAGCTCCTACGAGCAGTACTTC. Its protein product is CASRSPGGSSYEQYF.